This entry features one T cell receptor beta chain sequence. The specificity of this receptor is unknown. Base qualities are not recorded, but no much larger clone differs from it by a single base. The donors were healthy, HIV-negative adults who had no recently reported acute infections or vaccinations. Every donor was a Caucasian adult residing in Nashville, Tennessee, USA. Magnetic negative selection was used to enrich CD4+ T cells, after which naive cells were positively selected on CD45RA and the negative fraction became the memory subset. Blood was obtained by leukapheresis, after which PBMCs were separated by Ficoll-Histopaque density gradient centrifugation and cryopreserved in liquid nitrogen vapor phase. Analytical flow cytometry was used to check the purity and quantity of every magnetically sorted T cell population. Genomic DNA was isolated from each sorted fraction and quantified by UV absorbance on a Nanodrop 2000c.

The data originate from a study of shared clonotypes between healthy human individuals (dated by TCRdb to about 2020). A note on the overall study: Two women and three men aged 18 to 49 years were included in the cohort. For each donor, CD4 naive and CD4 memory were each given three plates, CD8 naive was given two plates, and CD8 memory was given one plate. To estimate repertoire size and how much clonotypes are shared between individuals, the study performed deep sequencing of blood TCR repertoires from about five healthy adults. Libraries were prepared and TCR repertoires were sequenced by different laboratories using diverse techniques, in order to increase sequencing depth and limit assay-specific biases. Each donor's leukapheresis produced roughly between roughly 0.9 and 9 billion PBMCs. Findings and caveats that apply to the study as a whole: Only blood was sampled, and tissue TCR repertoires likely differ from those in blood. Rarefaction of sorted-subset datasets indicated incomplete sequencing despite the large sequencing depth. Higher generation probabilities were observed for clonotypes shared by all four sorted-subset donors than for non-shared clonotypes. Based on pairwise subsampling, the degree of clonotype sharing among donors was expected to be affected by sequencing depth. Naive subsets generally had larger estimated clonotype richness than memory subsets did. Across a few donors, roughly 5.1% of naive CD4, roughly 3.4% of naive CD8, approximately 2.5% of memory CD4, and 0.4% of memory CD8 clonotypes were shared. The genetic and exposure-history diversity represented was limited by the small number of donors.

Using the deep immunoSEQ assay, TCR CDR3 regions were amplified from genomic DNA by multiplex PCR. Extracted genomic DNA from each cell subset was distributed evenly across all wells of several immunoSEQ 96-well plates, and each plate was treated as a replicate. Each replicate PCR for sorted subsets received approximately 220 ng genomic DNA, equal to 28,000 or so T cell genomes. Purified libraries were quantified with a Qubit 3.0 fluorometer, sized on a Bioanalyzer 2100, and re-quantified with the KAPA Library Quantification kit. Every immunoSEQ 96-well plate was sequenced on a separate single-read 150-cycle Illumina NextSeq 550 flow cell. Under the source paper's analysis protocol: Because the immunoSEQ output held only junctional sequences and lacked quality scores, the filtering could not match the filtering applied to full-length reads. Sequences were annotated with PyIR, a Python wrapper for IgBLAST v1.9, and V/J genes and CDR3 were assigned using IMGT germline references. Reads with weak V/J assignments (E-value above 1e-6), missing CDR3, stop codons, out-of-frame junctions, or ambiguous translated residues were removed. V3J clonotypes were defined as sequences sharing an identical inferred V gene, J gene, and CDR3 amino acid sequence. Percentage overlap between repertoires was calculated by dividing the number of shared unique clonotypes by the size of the smaller repertoire. Richness of each repertoire was evaluated using RTK rarefaction, the Chao1 estimator, and Recon v2.1 estimates of unobserved clonotypes. For all TCRbeta clonotypes obtained by the gDNA method from four donors, generation probabilities were computed with OLGA. Not all clones reach the TCRdb copy of this immuneACCESS table, which keeps in-frame sequences only. Checked studies attribute under half of the gap to unresolved V genes and leave the rest unexplained. The V and J calls and clone size were taken over from that table, and D and trimming were inferred from the DNA. The sample table lists about 2 million clones, roughly 94% of them with a count of one. Approximately 0.13% of the sample lies in the top ten.

V sheds 5 bases and J sheds 7 bases, leaving 24 bases between their ends. Measured from the cysteine to the phenylalanine, the CDR3 is 17 residues long. Kept here is only the CDR3 DNA, which spans 51 bases and is read in frame from base 1. CDR1 and CDR2, looked up from the germline V gene (reference sequence), are MNHEY and SMNVEV. This chain joins TRBV27 to TRBJ2-1, with the D gene too uncertain to name. Sequencing was done on a sample of naive CD4+ T cells sorted from blood. The cell subset or site label of this sample denotes: CD45RA+ positively selected. This TCR was sampled from a man in his late teens or twenties in good health. The CDR3 region has the sequence CASSPLLLLSFRNEQFF. The bases are TGTGCCAGCAGTCCTCTACTACTTCTGTCGTTTCGTAATGAGCAGTTCTTC.